These 17 T cell receptor beta chains came from one sample sequenced in a study of CD8+CD57+ T cells in acquired aplastic anemia. It was genomic DNA that served as the template for profiling TCR beta VDJ and CDR3. TCRdb redid the calling of the reads with MiXCR, one entry per CDR3 protein. The sample holds hundreds of thousands of distinct CDR3 sequences; approximately 70% are singletons and the top ten take 4%. Sequencing used sorted CD4+, CD8+, or CD8+CD57+ T cells (not recorded which) from PBMCs. The source is a human donor in good health, serving as a control.

This clonotype was recorded many times. V gene TRBV10-3 combines with J gene TRBJ2-2; 7 bases line up with TRBD1. The V and J ends lost 10 bases and 8 bases, in that order; junction bases with no gene match: 16. The length of the CDR3 is 15 residues. Germline-derived CDR1 and CDR2 are ENHRY and SYGVKD. Here the CDR3 DNA reads TGTGCCACGATGCCCGGGCCCGGACAGGTTGGGGAGCTGTTTTTT. Its translation is CATMPGPGQVGELFF.

The V gene is TRBV12-3 or TRBV12-4, the J gene TRBJ1-2; tentative D call: TRBD1 (5 bases). V dropped 6 bases and J dropped 6 bases, with 14 bases sitting between them. CDR3 size: 13 residues. CDR3 loop: CASSKGRIHGYTF. The CDR3 nucleotides are TGTGCCAGCAGCAAGGGGAGAATTCATGGCTACACCTTC.

The chain has TRBV7-9 and TRBJ1-2, with D possibly being TRBD1 (5 bases). The germline gives CDR1 SEHNR, CDR2 FQNEAQ (reference sequence). The V gene lost 5 bases and the J gene lost 6 bases, with 13 bases spanning the gap. The CDR3 is 13 residues long. CDR3 residues: CASSEGQGNGYTF. In DNA, the CDR3 is TGTGCCAGCAGCGAAGGTCAGGGCAATGGCTACACCTTC. The whole variable domain, remainder taken from reference TRBV7-9 and TRBJ1-2, is DTGVSQNPRHKITKRGQNVTFRCDPISEHNRLYWYRQTLGQGPEFLTYFQNEAQLEKSRLLSDRFSAERPKGSFSTLEIQRTEQGDSAMYLCASSEGQGNGYTFGSGTRLTVV.

Points on this clonotype: The conserved final phenylalanine or tryptophan is absent from the CDR3, which likely points to a read error. The limits of the CDR3 on the DNA are not certain, so only TCRdb's listed CDR3 is given. Here the CDR3 reads CASSTGGRYGYTFGSV. This chain links TRBV19 with TRBJ1-3; the D call in the table, TRBD1, was not verified against the DNA. Germline lookup yields CDR1 LNHDA and CDR2 SQIVND (reference sequence). The CDR3 contains 16 residues when both ends are counted.

The chain combines TRBV19 with TRBJ1-6, with D unresolved. The ends were cut back, 0 bases at V and 16 bases at J, with 22 bases in the middle. This CDR3 spans 16 amino acids. CDR1 and CDR2 (germline): LNHDA, SQIVND (reference sequence). The CDR3 loop reads CASSIDSRRFVFFLHF. DNA of the CDR3: TGTGCCAGTAGTATAGATTCCAGGAGGTTTGTCTTTTTTCTCCACTTT.

Notes on this clonotype: This may be a read error, as it is one base from a much larger clone. V is TRBV7-9 and J is TRBJ1-1, with D perhaps matching TRBD1 (5 bases). The CDR3 extends over 14 amino acids. Germline CDR1 and CDR2: SEHNR and FQNEAQ (reference sequence). The CDR3 reads CASSPNGGSAEAFF. CDR3 sequence (DNA): TGCGCCAGCAGCCCAAACGGGGGTAGCGCTGAAGCTTTCTTT.

To note about this clonotype: One end of the junction fails to match germline, which may point to a read error. This sequence joins TRBV7-2 and TRBJ2-5; D tentatively reads TRBD1 or TRBD2 (5 bases each). The germline CDR1 and CDR2 sequences are SGHTA and FQGNSA. The CDR3 covers 13 residues. The CDR3 sequence is CASSPGTLGTEYF. CDR3 coding DNA: TGTGCCAGCAGCCCCGGAACTCTAGGGACCGAGTACTTC.

The CDR3 nucleotides are TGTGCCATCACCACTAGCCCCAGCACAGATACGCAGTATTTT. Protein sequence: CAITTSPSTDTQYF. This sequence joins TRBV10-3 and TRBJ2-3, with a tentative D call TRBD2 (6 bases). The CDR3 spans 14 residues. The V gene's germline CDR1 is ENHRY and CDR2 SYGVKD. V shed 7 bases and J shed 0 bases, with 11 bases lying between them.

The chain employs TRBV12-3 or TRBV12-4 and TRBJ1-6; 10 bases line up with TRBD1. The V gene end was trimmed by 7 bases and the J gene end by 7 bases; junction bases not matched to a gene: 7. The CDR3 contains 15 residues. CDR3 sequence (DNA): TGTGCCAGCACTTTGACAGGGGGCATGAATTCACCCCTCCACTTT. Translated, it gives CASTLTGGMNSPLHF.

This chain connects TRBV24-1 to TRBJ2-5, with 9 bases matching TRBD1. The CDR3 spans 15 residues. Losses at the gene ends were 4 bases for V and 4 bases for J; bases not matched to a gene: 6. From germline, CDR1 is KGHDR and CDR2 SFDVKD. CDR3 protein: CATSDPGQGVETQYF. CDR3 coding DNA: TGTGCCACCAGTGACCCGGGACAGGGTGTAGAGACCCAGTACTTC.

The chain uses TRBV7-2 and TRBJ1-5, with D perhaps matching TRBD1 (5 bases). This CDR3 contains 16 residues. The V end lost 2 bases, the J end lost 12 bases, and 23 bases lay between the germline ends. CDR1 SGHTA and CDR2 FQGNSA come from the germline V gene. The CDR3 nucleotides read TGTGCCAGCAGCTTATTCGGGGCGACGGACAATGAGCACCAGCATTTT. Translating it yields CASSLFGATDNEHQHF.

This rearrangement joins TRBV20-1 to TRBJ2-1, with 7 bases aligning to TRBD2. There are 15 residues in the CDR3. V gave up 1 base and J gave up 7 bases; unmatched junction bases: 10. Germline V lookup: CDR1 DFQATT, CDR2 SNEGSKA (reference sequence). CDR3 amino acids: CSARVRGGPGNEQFF. DNA for the CDR3: TGCAGTGCTAGAGTAAGGGGAGGGCCCGGAAATGAGCAGTTCTTC.

The chain combines TRBV5-1 with TRBJ2-3; D perhaps matches TRBD2 (6 bases). The V and J ends lost 7 bases and 3 bases respectively, with 18 bases between them. The CDR3 totals 15 residues. Germline V gives CDR1 SGHRS, CDR2 YFSETQ. The CDR3 sequence: CASRVAGRLTDTQYF. In DNA form, the CDR3 reads TGCGCCAGCCGCGTGGCGGGGAGACTAACAGATACGCAGTATTTT.

Turning to this clonotype: This CDR3 fails to terminate in the conserved phenylalanine or tryptophan, so it likely reflects a read error. The J gene is TRBJ1-3, the V gene TRBV24-1; D is undetermined. This CDR3 is 11 amino acids long. The V gene's germline CDR1 is KGHDR and CDR2 SFDVKD. Trimming stripped 11 bases from V and 11 bases from J, with 15 bases between. The CDR3 sequence is CANRHTDPIYI. CDR3 nucleotide sequence: TGTGCCAACCGACATACGGATCCCATATATATT.

This rearrangement joins TRBV7-3 to TRBJ2-5, with D unresolved. CDR3 length: 18 residues. Germline V gives CDR1 SGHTA, CDR2 FQGTGA. V was trimmed by 5 bases and J by 1 base, leaving 23 bases between them. The CDR3 sequence: CASSLRDGAGYTQETQYF. CDR3 nucleotide sequence: TGTGCCAGCAGCCTAAGGGATGGCGCTGGCTACACCCAAGAGACCCAGTACTTC.

This clonotype appeared many times. This sequence joins TRBV6-2 or TRBV6-3 and TRBJ1-1; TRBD1 agrees at 9 bases. Trimming cost V 2 bases and J 0 bases; bases outside gene matches: 1. CDR3 length: 15 amino acids. Germline V gives CDR1 MNHEY, CDR2 SVGEGT. The CDR3 region is CASSYGQGMNTEAFF. The CDR3 DNA sequence: TGTGCCAGCAGTTACGGACAGGGGATGAACACTGAAGCTTTCTTT.

Concerning this clonotype itself: An end of the junction does not agree with germline; a read error may underlie this. The chain recombines TRBV2 with TRBJ2-1; D is uncertain. In germline, CDR1 is SNHLY, CDR2 FYNNEI. The CDR3 has 14 amino acids. CDR3 coding DNA: TGTGCCAGCAGCCAATGTGGCGGCGGCAATGAGCAGTTTTTC. It yields the protein CASSQCGGGNEQFF.